The clone carrying this T cell receptor beta chain was seen only a few times. This sample was taken from a study of regulatory T cells in long-lasting Graves disease. Assembly of TCR beta libraries relied on iRepertoire HTBI primers together with Arm-PCR of CDR3 regions. TCRdb re-analysed the multiplex PCR reads in MiXCR, keeping a single row per CDR3 protein. The profile shows approximately 290,000 distinct CDR3 sequences, 22% of them singletons. The time point denotes: persistent/refractory GD, antithyroid drugs over 5 years with positive TRAb. Extracted RNA from PBMCs served as the source of the TCR library. Sequencing used peripheral blood mononuclear cells (PBMCs), obtained when the disease was refractory, from a patient treated with antithyroid drugs. The clonotype originates from a female donor with Graves disease.

The CDR3 bases are TGTGCCAGCCGCCGAGGCGGGGGTACTGAAGCTTTCTTT. It is translated as CASRRGGGTEAFF. J is TRBJ1-1 and V is TRBV6-1; D is perhaps TRBD1 (5 bases). Germline V gene lookup returns CDR1 MNHNS and CDR2 SASEGT. The V end lost 8 bases, the J end lost 5 bases, and 15 bases lay between the germline ends. The CDR3 sequence is 13 residues long.